These 24 T cell receptor beta chains came from one sample sequenced in a study of breast tumors, draining lymph nodes, adjacent tissues. Breast cancer patients provided tissue from their axillary draining lymph nodes. Each CDR3 protein gets one entry after TCRdb re-called the multiplex PCR reads with MiXCR. Of roughly 260,000 distinct CDR3 sequences listed, 30% to 35% are singletons. Sequences were obtained from axillary lymph node tissue. All receptors come from a female donor with breast cancer. Some clones in this sample may be carry-over from other donors' samples.

To note about this clonotype: One end of the junction does not line up with germline, which may come from a read error. The V and J genes are TRBV27 and TRBJ2-7; a weak D match, TRBD1 (5 bases). Germline V CDR1 and CDR2: MNHEY, SMNVEV (reference sequence). The CDR3 contains 14 residues. The CDR3 coding sequence is TGTGCCAACAGCAGCAGGGTAACAGCCTACGAGCAGTGCTTC. Amino acids: CANSSRVTAYEQCF.

The chain employs TRBV5-6 and TRBJ2-3; TRBD2 matches at 12 bases. The CDR3 spans 16 residues. V gave up 3 bases and J gave up 5 bases; unmatched junction bases: 7. Germline V lookup: CDR1 SGHDT, CDR2 YYEEEE. CDR3 region: CASSSQTSGRRDTQYF. The CDR3 nucleotides are TGTGCCAGCAGCTCTCAAACTAGCGGGAGGAGAGATACGCAGTATTTT.

The CDR3 spells CASSLLASGAEAFF. As DNA, the CDR3 is TGTGCCAGCAGCTTGTTAGCTTCAGGGGCAGAAGCTTTCTTT. V gene TRBV5-8 combines with J gene TRBJ1-1; maybe TRBD1 (6 bases). Trimming cost V 1 base and J 8 bases, with 15 bases left between them. Germline V gene sequence: CDR1 SGHTS, CDR2 YDEGEE. This CDR3 is 14 amino acids long.

The sample holds a few counts of this clonotype. This chain joins TRBV6-1 and TRBJ2-1; D call uncertain. CDR3 length: 12 residues. Trimming shortened V by 5 bases and J by 9 bases, and 11 bases separated the two germline ends. Germline lookup yields CDR1 MNHNS and CDR2 SASEGT. The CDR3 sequence: CASSSLSTEQFF. For the CDR3, the DNA is TGTGCCAGCAGTAGCCTTTCCACTGAGCAGTTCTTC.

The chain joins TRBV7-2 to TRBJ1-6; D is unclear. The length of the CDR3 is 12 residues. CDR1 SGHTA and CDR2 FQGNSA come from the germline V gene. V was clipped by 1 base and J by 14 bases, with 9 bases between them. The CDR3 bases are TGTGCCAGCAGCTTAGGCGGGAGGACCCTCCACTTT. The encoded protein is CASSLGGRTLHF.

To note about this clonotype: A single base separates this from a much larger clone, so it may be a read error. V and J are TRBV10-2 and TRBJ2-7, with a possible D match to TRBD1 (7 bases). Germline V CDR1 and CDR2: WSHSY, SAAADI. CDR3 size: 13 residues. CDR3 protein: CASRAGGSCEQYF. The CDR3 coding sequence is TGCGCCAGCAGAGCAGGGGGGTCCTGCGAGCAGTACTTC.

This clonotype has a count of ten or more. This chain connects TRBV20-1 to TRBJ2-1; D possibly matches TRBD1 or TRBD2 (5 bases each). This CDR3 has 15 amino acids. Trimming pared 6 bases from V and 3 bases from J, leaving 18 bases between. Germline lookup yields CDR1 DFQATT and CDR2 SNEGSKA (reference sequence). The CDR3 DNA follows: TGCAGTGCGAGGGCAGGGTGGTCCCTCTACAATGAGCAGTTCTTC. It codes for CSARAGWSLYNEQFF.

Concerning this clonotype itself: A read error may be the cause here, since a much bigger clone is one base away. The chain links TRBV20-1 to TRBJ2-5; D not certain. The germline V gene encodes CDR1 DFQATT and CDR2 SNEGSKA (reference sequence). The CDR3 is made up of 13 amino acids. CDR3 in amino acids: CSARLGVLETQCF. DNA for the CDR3: TGCAGTGCTCGCCTTGGAGTTTTAGAGACCCAGTGCTTC.

The rearrangement joins TRBV6-5 to TRBJ1-3, with D perhaps matching TRBD1 (6 bases). Trimming removed 5 bases at V and 3 bases at J, with 14 bases between. This CDR3 spans 15 amino acids. Germline CDR1 is MNHEY and CDR2 is SVGAGI. The CDR3 DNA is TGTGCCAGCAGTCCACAGGGATCACTTGGAAACACCATATATTTT. This translates into CASSPQGSLGNTIYF.

This chain connects TRBV6-2 or TRBV6-3 to TRBJ2-7; 8 bases map to TRBD2. The CDR3 is 15 residues long. Germline trimming cut 0 bases from V and 4 bases from J; bases unmatched to any gene: 5. Germline lookup yields CDR1 MNHEY and CDR2 SVGEGT. As DNA, the CDR3 is TGTGCCAGCAGTTACTCCAGCGGGAGAGGTTACGAGCAGTACTTC. It is translated as CASSYSSGRGYEQYF.

Written as DNA, the CDR3 is TGTGCCAGCAGCCCCCAGGACAATGAGCAGTTCTTC. This encodes CASSPQDNEQFF. The chain couples TRBV5-4 to TRBJ2-1; D unclear. The CDR3 sequence is 12 residues long. The V end was cut by 4 bases, the J end by 5 bases, with 7 bases between. Germline values: CDR1 SGHNT, CDR2 YYREEE (reference sequence).

As regards this clonotype: A much larger clone lies one base from this, so it may be a read error. The V and J genes are TRBV4-2 and TRBJ1-2, with 8 bases fitting TRBD1. CDR3 length equals 15 residues. CDR1 is LGHNA, CDR2 YNFKEQ, per germline. V lost 4 bases and J lost 7; bases outside the gene matches: 11. The CDR3 DNA follows: TGTGCCAGCAGCCCGAACAGGGGGAGCACGTGTGGCTACACCTTC. Protein sequence: CASSPNRGSTCGYTF.

This clonotype was found many times. V is TRBV5-1 and J is TRBJ2-1, with 10 bases fitting TRBD1. The germline CDR1 and CDR2 sequences are SGHRS and YFSETQ. Trimming removed 5 bases from V and 10 bases from J; junction bases left unmatched: 9. The CDR3 sequence is 14 residues long. The CDR3 nucleotides are TGCGCCAGCAGTAGTCGACAGGGGGCATGGGAGCAGTTCTTC. It is translated as CASSSRQGAWEQFF.

Notes on this clonotype: Since a much larger clone is just one base distant, this may be a read error. The V and J genes are TRBV7-2 and TRBJ2-7; 16 positions agree with TRBD2. CDR3 length: 18 amino acids. Germline V gene lookup returns CDR1 SGHTA and CDR2 FQGNSA. V lost 8 bases and J lost 0; bases outside the gene matches: 10. CDR3 coding DNA: TGTGCCAGCGGCGTATCGGGACTAGCGGGAGGGATCTCCTACGAGCAGTACTTC. This codes for CASGVSGLAGGISYEQYF. Looking up the rest from reference TRBV7-2 and TRBJ2-7 gives the full variable domain: GAGVSQSPSNKVTEKGKDVELRCDPISGHTALYWYRQSLGQGLEFLIYFQGNSAPDKSGLPSDRFSAERTGGSVSTLTIQRTQQEDSAVYLCASGVSGLAGGISYEQYFGPGTRLTVT.

This clonotype was seen many times. The CDR3 loop reads CASSWDAGDQPQHF. For the CDR3, the DNA is TGTGCCAGCAGTTGGGACGCTGGGGATCAGCCCCAGCATTTT. The chain joins TRBV6-6 to TRBJ1-5; perhaps TRBD1 as D (5 bases). CDR3 size: 14 residues. The ends were cut back, 4 bases at V and 5 bases at J, with 12 bases in the middle. Germline CDR1 reads MNHNY; CDR2 reads SVGAGI (reference sequence).

This clonotype has ten or more counts. The chain couples TRBV5-6 to TRBJ1-4, with no clear D. Trimming pared 1 base from V and 2 bases from J, leaving 9 bases between. CDR1 SGHDT and CDR2 YYEEEE come from the germline V gene. The CDR3 runs 15 residues. The DNA of the CDR3 is TGTGCCAGCAGCTTGATGGGAACGACTAATGAAAAACTGTTTTTT. Translated, it gives CASSLMGTTNEKLFF. The variable domain in full, with the rest retrieved from reference TRBV5-6 and TRBJ1-4, is DAGVTQSPTHLIKTRGQQVTLRCSPKSGHDTVSWYQQALGQGPQFIFQYYEEEERQRGNFPDRFSGHQFPNYSSELNVNALLLGDSALYLCASSLMGTTNEKLFFGSGTQLSVL.

This clonotype was detected ten times or more. The CDR3 DNA follows: TGTGCTAGTGGTTTGGGAGGGTCCACAGATACGCAGTATTTT. It codes for CASGLGGSTDTQYF. The gene calls are TRBV12-5 and TRBJ2-3, with D possibly TRBD2 on 5 matching bases. The CDR3 loop spans 14 amino acids. V lost 1 base and J lost 2, with 7 bases in between. Germline assignment: CDR1 LGHNT and CDR2 FRNRAP.

At least ten counts were recorded for this clonotype. The chain is built from TRBV12-3 or TRBV12-4 and TRBJ1-2, with D possibly TRBD1 on 6 matching bases. The CDR3 spans 14 residues. V lost 1 base, J lost 8 bases, and 14 bases lay in between. The CDR3 region is CASSLVAGGGGYTF. CDR3 in DNA: TGTGCCAGCAGTTTAGTAGCGGGAGGGGGGGGCTACACCTTC.

This clonotype was picked up a small number of times. V is TRBV18 and J is TRBJ1-5, with D perhaps TRBD1 (6 bases). The germline V and J ends were trimmed by 4 bases and 7 bases, with 14 bases remaining between them. Germline V CDR1 and CDR2: KGHSH, LQKENI. CDR3 size: 14 residues. CDR3: CASSLNRAVQPQHF. CDR3 nucleotides: TGTGCCAGCTCACTGAACAGGGCGGTACAGCCCCAGCATTTT.

In its sample, this clonotype was seen a few times. A clone one base away is much larger, so this may be a read error. The rearrangement links TRBV7-9 to TRBJ1-2; maybe TRBD1 (5 bases). The germline gives CDR1 SEHNR, CDR2 FQNEAQ (reference sequence). The CDR3 loop spans 15 amino acids. This CDR3 reads CASGNGTAINYGYPF. The CDR3 DNA sequence: TGTGCCAGCGGGAACGGGACTGCAATTAACTATGGCTACCCCTTC.

This clonotype was counted ten times or more. This chain joins TRBV20-1 and TRBJ1-2, with unresolved D. Germline V gives CDR1 DFQATT, CDR2 SNEGSKA (reference sequence). Trimming shortened V by 8 bases and J by 0 bases, and 13 bases separated the two germline ends. The CDR3 loop spans 13 amino acids. CDR3 in amino acids: CSPSDTSNYGYTF. The CDR3 bases are TGCAGTCCCTCTGACACCTCTAACTATGGCTACACCTTC.

In this sample, this clonotype turned up many times. The rearrangement uses TRBV20-1 and TRBJ2-3; 8 bases line up with TRBD2. Germline CDR1 and CDR2: DFQATT and SNEGSKA (reference sequence). CDR3 length: 19 residues. V was pared by 6 bases and J by 1 base, with 21 bases of the junction left unmatched. The CDR3 is CSALRQGLAGNSGTDTQYF. CDR3 DNA: TGCAGTGCCCTAAGGCAAGGGCTAGCGGGCAATTCTGGCACAGATACGCAGTATTTT.

This clonotype was detected many times. The J gene is TRBJ1-3, the V gene TRBV15; 9 bases line up with TRBD1. Looked up from germline, CDR1 is LNHNV and CDR2 is YYDKDF (reference sequence). The CDR3 is 15 residues long. V lost 1 base and J lost 2; bases outside the gene matches: 0. This chain's CDR3 is CATSRGQGAGNTIYF. The CDR3, as DNA: TGTGCCACCAGCAGAGGACAGGGGGCTGGAAACACCATATATTTT.

For this clonotype: A much larger clonotype is one base distant, so this may be a read error. Here the CDR3 omits its conserved ending phenylalanine or tryptophan, so a read error is the likely source. The V call is TRBV5-1, the J call TRBJ2-7; the D is unclear. CDR1 SGHRS and CDR2 YFSETQ come from the germline V gene. The CDR3 spans 15 residues. V was cut by 1 base and J by 0 bases, with 11 bases left in between. CDR3 DNA sequence: TGCGCCAGCAGCTTGAATTCGATGAGCTCCTACGAGCAGTACTAC. This encodes CASSLNSMSSYEQYY.